These T cell receptor beta chains were read from a single sample in a study of blood T cell repertoires in COVID-19. Using immunoSEQ multiplex PCR, the repertoire was profiled, and TCRdb retains in-frame clones only, with some absent. The sample holds under 250,000 clones, about 90% seen once. Sequenced material: PBMCs or T cells enriched from blood (not recorded which). The source of these receptors is a woman between 25 and 40 years old with acute COVID-19. CDR3s include the opening cysteine and the closing phenylalanine or tryptophan. D genes are given only for firm matches. Size tells how often a clone was seen (once, few, many) or the class of an expanded clone, and some rows leave it out.

d_call,clone_size,j_call,v_call,cdr3_nt,cdr3_aa
.,.,TRBJ1-2,TRBV20-1,TGCAGTGCTAGTTTGACGGGGGGAGACTATGGCTACACCTTC,CSASLTGGDYGYTF
.,.,TRBJ1-2,TRBV9,TGTGCCAGCAGCGTCCGCGGGGCGTTCGGTGGCTACACCTTC,CASSVRGAFGGYTF
.,few,TRBJ1-4,TRBV6-5,TGTGCCAGCAGCAACAGGGAAAATGAAAAACTGTTTTTT,CASSNRENEKLFF
TRBD1,.,TRBJ1-5,TRBV7-2,TGTGCCAGCAGCCTCGACAGGGCGGCGAATCAGCCCCAGCATTTT,CASSLDRAANQPQHF
TRBD1,.,TRBJ1-3,TRBV19,TGTGCCAGTTTTCCCGACAGGGCCGGGAACACCATATATTTT,CASFPDRAGNTIYF
.,.,TRBJ2-1,TRBV11-2,TGTGCCAGCAGCTTAAGTGGGGGGGCCTCGAATGAGCAGTTCTTC,CASSLSGGASNEQFF
TRBD2,.,TRBJ2-3,TRBV5-4,TGTGCCAGCAGCTTCCGGACTAGCGGGGGGGCCGAGGTTGCAGATACGCAGTATTTT,CASSFRTSGGAEVADTQYF
.,.,TRBJ2-7,TRBV14,TGTGCCAGCAGCCCATCCCTCCGGGACACCTTAACGAGCTCCTACGAGCAGTACTTC,CASSPSLRDTLTSSYEQYF
TRBD1,few,TRBJ2-7,TRBV7-8,TGTGCCAGCAGCTTAGGGGTCAGGGGGTACGAGCAGTACTTC,CASSLGVRGYEQYF
.,.,TRBJ2-1,TRBV14,TGTGCCAGCAGCCAAGTCGCGGCCCGATCCTACAATGAGCAGTTCTTC,CASSQVAARSYNEQFF
TRBD2,.,TRBJ2-3,TRBV5-6,TGTGCCAGCAGACAGGGACTAGGTAGCACAGATACGCAGTATTTT,CASRQGLGSTDTQYF
TRBD1,.,TRBJ1-1,TRBV29-1,TGCAGCGCCAAGGAACCAGGACAGGGTTTGGGCACTGAAGCTTTCTTT,CSAKEPGQGLGTEAFF
.,.,TRBJ1-1,TRBV7-2,TGTGCCAGCAGCGCCCAGGGTGGGAAGAACACTGAAGCTTTCTTT,CASSAQGGKNTEAFF
.,.,TRBJ1-5,TRBV3-1/TRBV3-2,TGTGCCAGCAGCCAAGATTACACATCTAATCAGCCCCAGCATTTT,CASSQDYTSNQPQHF
TRBD2,.,TRBJ2-5,TRBV28,TGTGCCAGCAGTTCCGGGACTAGCGGATTCCAAGAGACCCAGTACTTC,CASSSGTSGFQETQYF
TRBD1,few,TRBJ2-1,TRBV7-8,TGTGCCAGCACGCCTATCGGGACAGGGGTGGATGAGCAGTTCTTC,CASTPIGTGVDEQFF
TRBD1,few,TRBJ1-2,TRBV27,TGTGCCACCTCAAGGTGGGGACAGGGCATCTATGGCTACACCTTC,CATSRWGQGIYGYTF
.,.,TRBJ1-3,TRBV5-1,TGCGCCAGCAGCTTAGACCCCCAAGGGACTTATGAAATCCAAGCTGGAAACACCATATATTTT,CASSLDPQGTYEIQAGNTIYF
.,.,TRBJ2-7,TRBV2,TGTGCCAGCAGTGAAGGGGTCGCAGGGGCCTACGAGCAGTACTTC,CASSEGVAGAYEQYF
TRBD1,once,TRBJ2-1,TRBV7-2,TGTGCCAGCAGCGAGACAGGGTCCAGCTACAATGAGCAGTTCTTC,CASSETGSSYNEQFF
.,.,TRBJ2-3,TRBV5-6,TGTGCCAGCAGCTCCGGACTACGTACGACGGATACGCAGTATTTT,CASSSGLRTTDTQYF
.,.,TRBJ1-2,TRBV2,TGTGCCAGCAGGCCCGGGACTAACTATGGCTACACCTTC,CASRPGTNYGYTF
.,.,TRBJ1-4,TRBV7-9,TGTGCCAGCAGCTTAGGAGACAGTAGATCAACTAATGAAAAACTGTTTTTT,CASSLGDSRSTNEKLFF
.,.,TRBJ2-1,TRBV6-5,TGTGCCAGCCTGGATAGGGGAAGCTCCTACAATGAGCAGTTCTTC,CASLDRGSSYNEQFF
.,.,TRBJ2-7,TRBV6-4,TGTGCCAGCAGTCTAGAGCGAGGGTACGAGCAGTACTTC,CASSLERGYEQYF
TRBD1,.,TRBJ1-1,TRBV5-1,TGCGCCAGCAGCTTGTCAGGGGGCACTGAAGCTTTCTTT,CASSLSGGTEAFF
.,.,TRBJ2-3,TRBV5-1,TGCGCCAGCAGCTTGACGGCTAGCCGCACAGATACGCAGTATTTT,CASSLTASRTDTQYF
TRBD1,.,TRBJ1-4,TRBV7-8,TGTGCCAGCAGCTTAAGAAGGGACAGGGGTAATAATGAAAAACTGTTTTTT,CASSLRRDRGNNEKLFF
TRBD2,.,TRBJ2-7,TRBV7-2,TGTGCCAGCAGCTCGGACGGTCTAGCGGGCTTCTACGAGCAGTACTTC,CASSSDGLAGFYEQYF
.,.,TRBJ1-2,TRBV5-6,TGTGCCAGCAGCTTCACAGGGAACTATGGCTACACCTTC,CASSFTGNYGYTF
TRBD1,.,TRBJ1-1,TRBV5-1,TGCGCCAGCAGCCGGGGACAGGGGACGGACACTGAAGCTTTCTTT,CASSRGQGTDTEAFF
TRBD2,.,TRBJ2-1,TRBV28,TGTGCCAGCAGTCCCCTGACTAGCGGGGGACTCTACAATGAGCAGTTCTTC,CASSPLTSGGLYNEQFF
.,.,TRBJ2-5,TRBV3-1/TRBV3-2,TGTGCCAGCAGACCTACAGTTCTCACCGGGACCCAGTACTTC,CASRPTVLTGTQYF
TRBD1,.,TRBJ1-1,TRBV19,TGTGCCAGTAGCCGGACAGGGGTAACTTTCTTT,CASSRTGVTFF
TRBD1,.,TRBJ1-6,TRBV6-5,TGTGCCAGCAGTCGACAGGGAAAAAATTCACCCCTCCACTTT,CASSRQGKNSPLHF
.,.,TRBJ1-6,TRBV28,TGTGCCAGCCAACAGGGCTCCTATAATTCACCCCTCCACTTT,CASQQGSYNSPLHF
.,.,TRBJ1-1,TRBV7-9,TGTGCCAGCAGCTCGGGTCTCATGAACACTGAAGCTTTCTTT,CASSSGLMNTEAFF
.,few,TRBJ1-1,TRBV5-1,TGCGCCAGCAGCTTGGGATTCGGACAAAACACTGAAGCTTTCTTT,CASSLGFGQNTEAFF
.,.,TRBJ1-1,TRBV5-4,TGTGCCAGCAGCGATAGGACCAGGGCCGGCGCCACTGAAGCTTTCTTT,CASSDRTRAGATEAFF
.,once,TRBJ2-2,TRBV5-1,TGCGCCAGCAGCTGGGCCCTTCCTCAGGGGTCGGGCACCGGGGAGCTGTTTTTT,CASSWALPQGSGTGELFF
TRBD1,once,TRBJ1-2,TRBV14,TGTGCCAGCAGCCATTCAGGGGGAAACTATGGCTACACCTTC,CASSHSGGNYGYTF
.,.,TRBJ2-3,TRBV30,TGTGCCTGGAGCGTGGGGCAGTACACAGATACGCAGTATTTT,CAWSVGQYTDTQYF
.,.,TRBJ2-7,TRBV29-1,TGCAGCGTTATGTTACCTAGCTCCTACGAGCAGTACTTC,CSVMLPSSYEQYF
.,.,TRBJ1-3,TRBV30,TGTGCCTGGGCATCCGGGGTGACCTCTGGAAACACCATATATTTT,CAWASGVTSGNTIYF
.,many,TRBJ1-5,TRBV18,TGTGCCAGCTCAGAAGCAGGGAACAATCAGCCCCAGCATTTT,CASSEAGNNQPQHF
TRBD1,.,TRBJ2-2,TRBV13,TGTGCCAGCAGCGGAACAGGGGGCCGTACCGGGGAGCTGTTTTTT,CASSGTGGRTGELFF